Below, 27 T cell receptor beta chains from the same sample are listed, as sequenced in a study of T cell repertoires in cytomegalovirus infection. TCRdb processed the reads anew with MiXCR; each CDR3 protein has one entry. The sample has 700,000 to 950,000 distinct CDR3 sequences, about 33% seen once. These receptors' targets are unknown. The source material was cultured CD8+ T cells from PBMCs, sampled from culture after CMV antigen stimulation. These receptors originate from a human donor in good health (CMV status not recorded). Some clones in this sample may be carry-over from other donors' samples.

Comment on this clonotype: A much larger clone is a single base away; this may be a read error. V is TRBV7-8 and J is TRBJ2-7; TRBD1 aligns across 11 bases. This CDR3 region has 15 residues. The germline CDR1 and CDR2 sequences are SGHVS and FQNEAQ. The CDR3 loop is CDSSSRDRGAYEQYF. The CDR3 DNA sequence: TGTGACAGCAGCTCAAGGGACAGGGGGGCCTACGAGCAGTACTTC.

This clonotype was recorded a few times. This chain connects TRBV7-6 to TRBJ1-3, with D perhaps matching TRBD1 (6 bases). Trimming removed 6 bases at V and 2 bases at J, with 20 bases between. CDR1 is SGHVS, CDR2 FNYEAQ, per germline. The CDR3 extends over 17 amino acids. The CDR3 reads CASRAPGAAPAGNTIYF. The CDR3 nucleotides read TGTGCCAGCAGGGCACCAGGGGCAGCACCGGCTGGAAACACCATATATTTT.

The table lists this clonotype with a few counts. The chain combines TRBV20-1 with TRBJ1-2; the D gene is possibly TRBD1 (6 bases). V lost 6 bases and J 4 bases, leaving 12 bases between the germline ends. CDR3 length: 12 amino acids. CDR1 and CDR2 from the germline V gene are DFQATT and SNEGSKA (reference sequence). CDR3 residues: CSAPGGSYGYTF. Written as DNA, the CDR3 is TGCAGTGCCCCTGGGGGCAGCTATGGCTACACCTTC.

V gene TRBV6-4 combines with J gene TRBJ2-4; D possibly matches TRBD1 or TRBD2 (5 bases each). The V gene lost 0 bases and the J gene lost 7 bases, with 13 bases spanning the gap. The CDR3 extends over 15 amino acids. From germline, CDR1 is MRHNA and CDR2 SNTAGT. This CDR3 is CASSDSGAEPNIQYF. The CDR3 region has the DNA TGTGCCAGCAGTGACTCCGGGGCAGAGCCCAACATTCAGTACTTC.

This clonotype came up a few times. The chain links TRBV7-6 to TRBJ2-3; 7 bases fit TRBD2. Germline assignment: CDR1 SGHVS and CDR2 FNYEAQ. The CDR3 spans 17 residues. V was pared by 1 base and J by 5 bases, with 12 bases of the junction left unmatched. CDR3 sequence reads: CASSLVGAGTGGDTQYF. The CDR3 region has the DNA TGTGCCAGCAGCTTAGTCGGAGCGGGGACGGGGGGAGATACGCAGTATTTT.

The genes are TRBV2 and TRBJ1-4; TRBD1 agrees at 11 bases. J lost 10 bases, V lost 7 bases, and 2 bases had no gene match. Germline CDR1 is SNHLY and CDR2 is FYNNEI. The CDR3 covers 12 residues. The CDR3 is CASIGTGGKLFF. Here the CDR3 DNA reads TGTGCCAGCATCGGGACAGGGGGAAAACTGTTTTTT. Full variable domain (outside the CDR3, taken from reference TRBV2 and TRBJ1-4): EPEVTQTPSHQVTQMGQEVILRCVPISNHLYFYWYRQILGQKVEFLVSFYNNEISEKSEIFDDQFSVERPDGSNFTLKIRSTKLEDSAMYFCASIGTGGKLFFGSGTQLSVL.

In its sample, this clonotype was seen a few times. The V and J genes are TRBV5-5 and TRBJ1-5; D remains ambiguous. Germline V gene sequence: CDR1 SGHKS, CDR2 YYEKEE (reference sequence). V gave up 2 bases and J gave up 0 bases, with 9 bases separating them. The CDR3 extends over 15 amino acids. The CDR3 region is CASSFYLHSNQPQHF. The DNA of the CDR3 is TGTGCCAGCAGCTTTTATCTGCATAGCAATCAGCCCCAGCATTTT.

This clonotype was detected a few times. The V and J genes are TRBV7-9 and TRBJ2-1; the match to TRBD2 covers 15 bases. CDR1 and CDR2 from the germline V gene are SEHNR and FQNEAQ (reference sequence). V was clipped by 5 bases and J by 7 bases; unmatched bases: 12. The CDR3 has 18 amino acids. The CDR3 coding sequence is TGTGCCAGCAGCCAGAGAACCCGGACTAGCGGGGGGGGAAATGAGCAGTTCTTC. Translation gives CASSQRTRTSGGGNEQFF.

The V call is TRBV6-8, the J call TRBJ2-7; no reliable D call. The germline CDR1 and CDR2 sequences are MNHGY and SAAAGT. The V and J ends lost 6 bases and 6 bases respectively, with 15 bases between them. The CDR3 is 13 amino acids. The CDR3 DNA reads as TGTGCCAGCAGCCCCGGCACGGCGGTCGAGCAGTACTTC. This gives the protein CASSPGTAVEQYF.

In its sample, this clonotype was seen a few times. The chain employs TRBV20-1 and TRBJ1-1; 8 bases fit TRBD1. Germline V CDR1 and CDR2: DFQATT, SNEGSKA (reference sequence). The junction had 6 bases not matched to a gene; V was cut back by 0 bases and J by 0 bases. The CDR3 has 16 amino acids. The CDR3, as DNA: TGCAGTGCTAGAGACCCTTTGGACAGGGTGAACACTGAAGCTTTCTTT. Translation: CSARDPLDRVNTEAFF.

In this sample, this clonotype turned up many times. J is TRBJ1-6 and V is TRBV4-1; no clear D gene. Trimming took 2 bases from V and 2 from J, leaving 7 bases between them. Germline-derived CDR1 and CDR2 are MGHRA and YSYEKL. The CDR3 is 15 amino acids. The chain's CDR3 is CASSQSMAYNSPLHF. CDR3 in DNA: TGCGCCAGCAGCCAAAGTATGGCCTATAATTCACCCCTCCACTTT.

In this sample, this clonotype turned up a few times. The chain couples TRBV11-2 to TRBJ2-5; a possible D gene is TRBD2 (5 bases). The CDR3 contains 17 residues. Germline V gene data show CDR1 as SGHAT and CDR2 as FQNNGV. V lost 3 bases and J lost 1, with 18 bases in between. CDR3 region: CASSLGEGGFAQETQYF. CDR3 in DNA: TGTGCCAGCAGCTTGGGCGAGGGCGGGTTTGCCCAAGAGACCCAGTACTTC.

This clonotype was detected many times. This chain uses TRBV7-6 with TRBJ2-7, with 11 bases identical to TRBD1. The CDR3 is 16 residues long. J was trimmed by 3 bases and V by 5 bases; bases with no gene match: 9. The germline gives CDR1 SGHVS, CDR2 FNYEAQ. This CDR3 reads CASSPRTGGLSYEQYF. The CDR3, as DNA: TGTGCCAGCAGCCCCCGGACAGGGGGCTTAAGCTACGAGCAGTACTTC.

The V call is TRBV28, the J call TRBJ2-5; D remains ambiguous. CDR3 length equals 13 residues. V was cut by 5 bases and J by 1 base, with 8 bases left in between. Germline assignment: CDR1 MDHEN and CDR2 SYDVKM. The CDR3 DNA follows: TGTGCCAGCAGTCGGCGGACCCAAGAGACCCAGTACTTC. Translating gives CASSRRTQETQYF. The full variable domain, in which reference TRBV28 and TRBJ2-5 provide the parts outside the CDR3, is DVKVTQSSRYLVKRTGEKVFLECVQDMDHENMFWYRQDPGLGLRLIYFSYDVKMKEKGDIPEGYSVSREKKERFSLILESASTNQTSMYLCASSRRTQETQYFGPGTRLLVL.

This chain connects TRBV14 to TRBJ2-3, with a weak D call TRBD2 (6 bases). The CDR3 totals 14 residues. Per germline, CDR1 SGHDN and CDR2 FVKESK. The V end was cut by 0 bases, the J end by 7 bases, with 11 bases between. The CDR3 here is CASSQDWEENTQYF. The CDR3, as DNA: TGTGCCAGCAGCCAAGATTGGGAGGAAAATACGCAGTATTTT.

The J gene is TRBJ1-2, the V gene TRBV24-1; 9 nucleotides agree with TRBD1. Per the germline V gene, CDR1 is KGHDR and CDR2 is SFDVKD. The CDR3 sequence is 13 residues long. V trimming: 3 bases; J trimming: 8 bases; junction bases outside the gene matches: 3. The CDR3 here is CATSDPGQGGYTF. The CDR3, as DNA: TGTGCCACCAGTGATCCGGGACAGGGCGGCTACACCTTC.

The sample holds one count of this clonotype. The chain uses TRBV4-1 and TRBJ2-2; D may be TRBD1 (6 bases). Per the germline V gene, CDR1 is MGHRA and CDR2 is YSYEKL. The germline V and J ends were trimmed by 4 bases and 5 bases, with 11 bases remaining between them. The CDR3 is 14 amino acids. The CDR3 DNA follows: TGCGCCAGCAGCCCCCCGCAGGGGACCGGGGAGCTGTTTTTT. It is translated as CASSPPQGTGELFF.

This clonotype was found a few times. The V and J genes are TRBV4-1 and TRBJ2-1; possible D gene TRBD1, 8 bases. Trimming took off 2 bases at V and 3 bases at J, with 14 bases between the two ends. The CDR3 totals 16 residues. Germline-derived CDR1 and CDR2 are MGHRA and YSYEKL. The chain's CDR3 is CASSQFTGGGYNEQFF. The CDR3 DNA follows: TGCGCCAGCAGCCAATTTACAGGGGGGGGCTACAATGAGCAGTTCTTC.

The chain joins TRBV6-1 to TRBJ1-6, with a tentative D call TRBD1 (5 bases). The CDR3 is 19 amino acids. Germline CDR1 reads MNHNS; CDR2 reads SASEGT. V was pared by 3 bases and J by 1 base, with 19 bases between. CDR3 sequence (DNA): TGTGCCAGCAGTGAGCGGATTTGGCGGGGACCGTCCTATAATTCACCCCTCCACTTT. Translated: CASSERIWRGPSYNSPLHF.

The rearrangement joins TRBV6-2 or TRBV6-3 to TRBJ2-7; D remains unclear. CDR3 length: 14 amino acids. The V end lost 6 bases, the J end lost 0 bases, and 12 bases lay between the germline ends. Germline loops: CDR1 MNHEY, CDR2 SVGEGT. The CDR3 sequence is CASSLDESSYEQYF. CDR3 DNA sequence: TGTGCCAGCAGCTTGGACGAGAGCTCCTACGAGCAGTACTTC.

V usage is TRBV24-1 and J usage is TRBJ2-1, with 13 bases matching TRBD2. The V gene end was trimmed by 4 bases and the J gene end by 5 bases; junction bases not matched to a gene: 7. Germline values: CDR1 KGHDR, CDR2 SFDVKD. The CDR3 spans 17 residues. The CDR3 is CATSERLAGGLNNEQFF. The CDR3 bases are TGTGCCACCAGTGAGCGACTAGCGGGGGGCCTCAACAATGAGCAGTTCTTC.

This clonotype showed up just a few times. The rearrangement uses TRBV28 and TRBJ2-3; 8 nucleotides line up with TRBD2. V was pared by 3 bases and J by 2 bases, with 7 bases of the junction left unmatched. In germline, CDR1 is MDHEN, CDR2 SYDVKM. This CDR3 comprises 16 residues. The CDR3 is CASSFLAGGTTDTQYF. The CDR3 nucleotides are TGTGCCAGCAGTTTTCTGGCGGGGGGCACCACAGATACGCAGTATTTT.

This clonotype was seen more than once but under ten times. The chain uses TRBV27 and TRBJ1-1, with D possibly being TRBD1 (5 bases). Trimming shortened V by 5 bases and J by 1 base, and 11 bases separated the two germline ends. The CDR3 totals 14 residues. Germline V lookup: CDR1 MNHEY, CDR2 SMNVEV (reference sequence). This CDR3 is CASSGAGGNTEAFF. Here the CDR3 DNA reads TGTGCCAGCAGTGGCGCGGGGGGGAACACTGAAGCTTTCTTT.

The sample holds one count of this clonotype. Possible read error: a much larger clone is one base away. The chain links TRBV7-2 to TRBJ2-1; 16 bases map to TRBD2. In germline, CDR1 is SGHTA, CDR2 FQGNSA. The CDR3 length is 17 residues. For the CDR3, the DNA is TGTGCCAACAGCTTAGGGACTAGCGGGGGGGGGTACAATGAGCAGTTCTTC. Its translation: CANSLGTSGGGYNEQFF.

V gene TRBV27 combines with J gene TRBJ1-5; unclear D gene. The CDR3 contains 14 residues. Germline CDR1 and CDR2: MNHEY and SMNVEV (reference sequence). V was shortened by 5 bases and J by 4 bases, with 12 bases between the two germline ends. CDR3 in DNA: TGTGCCAGCAGTACCTCCTTTCGGAATCAGCCCCAGCATTTT. This encodes CASSTSFRNQPQHF.

This clonotype has a handful of counts. The rearrangement links TRBV7-6 to TRBJ1-1; no firm D call. CDR3 length: 16 amino acids. Germline lookup yields CDR1 SGHVS and CDR2 FNYEAQ. The V gene lost 1 base and the J gene lost 1 base, with 13 bases spanning the gap. This chain's CDR3 is CASSLGSLNRNTEAFF. CDR3 coding DNA: TGTGCCAGCAGCTTAGGGAGTCTAAATAGGAACACTGAAGCTTTCTTT. Variable domain in full (rest from reference TRBV7-6 and TRBJ1-1): GAGVSQSPRYKVTKRGQDVALRCDPISGHVSLYWYRQALGQGPEFLTYFNYEAQQDKSGLPNDRFSAERPEGSISTLTIQRTEQRDSAMYRCASSLGSLNRNTEAFFGQGTRLTVV.

The chain has TRBV14 and TRBJ1-2, with D maybe TRBD1 (6 bases). The CDR3 runs to 12 residues. Germline V gives CDR1 SGHDN, CDR2 FVKESK. V was shortened by 4 bases and J by 7 bases, with 10 bases between the two germline ends. The CDR3 sequence: CASSLTGFGYTF. As DNA, the CDR3 is TGTGCCAGCAGCCTTACAGGGTTTGGCTACACCTTC.